The clone carrying this TCR beta chain showed up just once. Germline CDR1 LNHDA, CDR2 SQIVND (reference sequence). The CDR3 is made up of 14 amino acids. Trimming cost V 7 bases and J 1 base, with 11 bases left between them. Only in-frame clones appear in the TCRdb table, and some are missing; sequencing was by immunoSEQ multiplex PCR. The sample includes approximately 59,000 clones, 80% to 85% of them seen just once. The data were taken from a study of blood T cell repertoires in COVID-19. Study background: Nucleic acid was either cDNA or gDNA, and it came from T cells, B-cell-depleted T cells, or PBMCs.

The sample comprised peripheral blood. The chain links TRBV19 to TRBJ1-5; no reliable D call. The clonotype originates from a man older than 75 with acute or convalescent COVID-19. CDR3 protein: CASTIVLSNQPQHF. For the CDR3, the DNA is TGTGCCAGTACCATAGTACTGAGCAATCAGCCCCAGCATTTT.